These 18 T cell receptor beta chains came from one sample sequenced in a study of T cells after yellow fever vaccination. MiXCR, run by TCRdb on the 5' RACE reads, gives a single entry per CDR3 protein. The table shows 450,000 to 650,000 distinct CDR3 sequences, with just over 20% occurring only once. Here the sequenced sample was PBMCs, taken 21 days after the first yellow fever vaccination. The receptors were gathered from a man younger than 35 who received the YFV17D yellow fever vaccine.

The chain employs TRBV6-1 and TRBJ1-6, with TRBD1 identical over 7 bases. The V segment lost 5 bases and the J segment 9 bases; nucleotides outside the gene matches: 10. Germline loops: CDR1 MNHNS, CDR2 SASEGT. The CDR3 has 15 amino acids. In DNA, the CDR3 is TGTGCCAGCAGTCTAAGGGGAGGACAGGTTTCACCCCTCCACTTT. Protein product: CASSLRGGQVSPLHF.

The chain has TRBV7-3 and TRBJ2-3, with 9 bases matching TRBD2. The CDR3 has 15 residues. Germline CDR1 and CDR2: SGHTA and FQGTGA. The V segment lost 5 bases and the J segment 2 bases; nucleotides outside the gene matches: 5. The CDR3 DNA is TGTGCCAGCAGCCCTAGCGGGGTAAACACAGATACGCAGTATTTT. Translated, it gives CASSPSGVNTDTQYF.

In its sample, this clonotype was seen a few times. V is TRBV12-3 or TRBV12-4 and J is TRBJ1-1; 7 nucleotides line up with TRBD1. The CDR3 runs 11 residues. Unmatched junction bases numbered 2, after V lost 7 bases and J lost 6 bases. Written as DNA, the CDR3 is TGTGCCAGCAACCAGGGGGCTGAAGCTTTCTTT. This gives the protein CASNQGAEAFF.

This chain uses TRBV5-1 with TRBJ2-7; 7 bases fit TRBD1. Germline assignment: CDR1 SGHRS and CDR2 YFSETQ. This CDR3 region has 16 residues. V gave up 1 base and J gave up 3 bases; unmatched junction bases: 10. In nucleotides, the CDR3 is TGCGCCAGCAGCTTGATCTTCGGGGACAGTAACTACGAGCAGTACTTC. Translating gives CASSLIFGDSNYEQYF.

This clonotype was picked up a small number of times. The chain combines TRBV5-1 with TRBJ1-2; no definite D call. This CDR3 region has 14 residues. The germline V gene has CDR1 SGHRS and CDR2 YFSETQ. Trimming took 0 bases from V and 8 from J, leaving 14 bases between them. Here the CDR3 reads CASSLERATGGYTF. The DNA for the CDR3 is TGCGCCAGCAGCTTGGAGAGGGCGACTGGGGGCTACACCTTC. Together with reference TRBV5-1 and TRBJ1-2, the CDR3 gives the full variable domain: KAGVTQTPRYLIKTRGQQVTLSCSPISGHRSVSWYQQTPGQGLQFLFEYFSETQRNKGNFPGRFSGRQFSNSRSEMNVSTLELGDSALYLCASSLERATGGYTFGSGTRLTVV.

This chain connects TRBV5-6 to TRBJ2-1; D uncertain. This CDR3 is 16 amino acids long. Per germline, CDR1 SGHDT and CDR2 YYEEEE. Trimming shortened V by 1 base and J by 3 bases, and 14 bases separated the two germline ends. The CDR3 DNA follows: TGTGCCAGCAGCTTGCAGGCCGAGGCTTTCTACAATGAGCAGTTCTTC. Protein sequence: CASSLQAEAFYNEQFF. Together with reference TRBV5-6 and TRBJ2-1, the CDR3 gives the full variable domain: DAGVTQSPTHLIKTRGQQVTLRCSPKSGHDTVSWYQQALGQGPQFIFQYYEEEERQRGNFPDRFSGHQFPNYSSELNVNALLLGDSALYLCASSLQAEAFYNEQFFGPGTRLTVL.

This clonotype has just a few counts. The V gene is TRBV4-3, the J gene TRBJ2-1; D ambiguous. Germline V gene data show CDR1 as LGHNA and CDR2 as YSLEER. V shed 3 bases and J shed 4 bases, with 10 bases lying between them. The length of the CDR3 is 14 residues. For the CDR3, the DNA is TGCGCCAGCAGCCATGGGCTAGGATACAATGAGCAGTTCTTC. Its protein is CASSHGLGYNEQFF.

The chain carries TRBV12-3 or TRBV12-4 and TRBJ1-4; TRBD1 matches at 8 bases. CDR3 length equals 15 residues. V shed 4 bases and J 5 bases; nucleotides not matched to a gene: 6. For the CDR3, the DNA is TGTGCCAGCAGTTCAGGACAGGGCCTAAATGAAAAACTGTTTTTT. This translates into CASSSGQGLNEKLFF.

The V call is TRBV2, the J call TRBJ1-5; no clear D. The CDR3 runs 13 residues. V shed 6 bases and J shed 7 bases, with 13 bases lying between them. Germline V lookup: CDR1 SNHLY, CDR2 FYNNEI. The CDR3 nucleotides read TGTGCCAGCAGGGGTTTGGGCCGGCAGCCCCAGCATTTT. Its translation is CASRGLGRQPQHF.

This clonotype was picked up a small number of times. This chain joins TRBV20-1 and TRBJ2-1; TRBD2 matches at 9 bases. CDR3 length equals 16 residues. The germline V gene has CDR1 DFQATT and CDR2 SNEGSKA (reference sequence). The V segment lost 0 bases and the J segment 4 bases; nucleotides outside the gene matches: 7. The DNA of the CDR3 is TGCAGTGCTAGAGACGGGCGGGGGGGCCAATACAATGAGCAGTTCTTC. Its protein is CSARDGRGGQYNEQFF.

Only a few counts were recorded for this clonotype. The CDR3 region is CATSRGGASNQPQHF. For the CDR3, the DNA is TGTGCCACCAGCAGGGGGGGCGCTTCCAATCAGCCCCAGCATTTT. The J gene is TRBJ1-5, the V gene TRBV15, with a tentative D call TRBD1 (6 bases). V shed 3 bases and J shed 3 bases, with 12 bases lying between them. The V gene's germline CDR1 is LNHNV and CDR2 YYDKDF (reference sequence). The CDR3 contains 15 residues. The entire variable domain, with the rest obtained from reference TRBV15 and TRBJ1-5, is as follows: DAMVIQNPRYQVTQFGKPVTLSCSQTLNHNVMYWYQQKSSQAPKLLFHYYDKDFNNEADTPDNFQSRRPNTSFCFLDIRSPGLGDTAMYLCATSRGGASNQPQHFGDGTRLSIL.

This sequence joins TRBV9 and TRBJ2-1; D uncertain. This CDR3 has 10 amino acids. In germline, CDR1 is SGDLS, CDR2 YYNGEE. Trimming removed 8 bases from V and 8 bases from J, with 8 bases in between. This CDR3 is CASGWDEQFF. As DNA, the CDR3 is TGTGCCAGTGGATGGGATGAGCAGTTCTTC.

This chain uses TRBV5-4 with TRBJ2-3, with 9 nucleotides matching TRBD2. The CDR3 spans 17 residues. V was pared by 4 bases and J by 4 bases, with 13 bases of the junction left unmatched. Germline V gene lookup returns CDR1 SGHNT and CDR2 YYREEE (reference sequence). CDR3: CASSPVGRGGISDTQYF. The CDR3 region has the DNA TGTGCCAGCAGCCCGGTCGGGCGGGGGGGGATCTCAGATACGCAGTATTTT.

A few counts support this clonotype. This chain links TRBV5-1 with TRBJ1-1, with D possibly being TRBD1 (5 bases). Looked up from germline, CDR1 is SGHRS and CDR2 is YFSETQ. The CDR3 has 15 residues. Trimming stripped 6 bases from V and 3 bases from J, with 18 bases between. CDR3 sequence reads: CASTNTRQSHTEAFF. In nucleotides, the CDR3 is TGCGCCAGCACCAATACCCGACAGTCACACACTGAAGCTTTCTTT.

The chain employs TRBV5-1 and TRBJ2-4, with 13 nucleotides matching TRBD2. Germline V gene lookup returns CDR1 SGHRS and CDR2 YFSETQ. The CDR3 runs 18 residues. The junction had 7 bases not matched to a gene; V was cut back by 4 bases and J by 0 bases. CDR3: CASSLRRTSGGAKNIQYF. CDR3 in DNA: TGCGCCAGCAGCCTACGGAGGACTAGCGGGGGAGCCAAAAACATTCAGTACTTC.

This clonotype was counted a few times. The chain joins TRBV11-1 to TRBJ2-5; weak D call: TRBD1 (6 bases). Trimming took 5 bases from V and 6 from J, leaving 16 bases between them. The CDR3 has 14 residues. Germline V gene lookup returns CDR1 SGHAT and CDR2 FQDESV (reference sequence). The CDR3 region has the DNA TGTGCCAGCAGCCGAGATCAGGGGATAAAGACCCAGTACTTC. Residues: CASSRDQGIKTQYF.

This clonotype came up a few times. The V gene is TRBV5-1, the J gene TRBJ2-1; 10 nucleotides align to TRBD1. V was pared by 4 bases and J by 1 base, with 8 bases of the junction left unmatched. The CDR3 consists of 17 residues. The germline gives CDR1 SGHRS, CDR2 YFSETQ. CDR3 sequence reads: CASSIGTGDLSYNEQFF. The CDR3 coding sequence is TGCGCCAGCAGCATAGGGACAGGGGATTTATCCTACAATGAGCAGTTCTTC.

This sequence joins TRBV9 and TRBJ1-6; 7 positions match TRBD1. This CDR3 has 17 amino acids. V lost 4 bases to trimming and J lost 6 bases; unmatched junction nucleotides: 13. CDR1 and CDR2 (germline): SGDLS, YYNGEE. CDR3 protein: CASSPRRTGSRNSPLHF. The DNA for the CDR3 is TGTGCCAGCAGCCCTCGCCGGACAGGCTCTCGTAATTCACCCCTCCACTTT.